Detailed here is one T cell receptor beta chain. Its antigen is still unknown. Per-nucleotide qualities are absent, and no much larger clonotype sits a single base away. To demonstrate the VDJtools post-analysis software, the study profiled TCR beta repertoires from the peripheral blood of about a dozen young patients with multiple sclerosis. Multiple sclerosis patients were children and adolescents aged about 6 to 15 years. The data stem from a study of post-analysis software for immune sequencing data (dated by TCRdb to between 2014 and 2017). At the level of the whole study: Relapsing-remitting, secondary progressive and progressive-relapsing multiple sclerosis were recorded as disease courses, and subtype annotation was lacking for some patients. The multiple sclerosis patient repertoires were compared with more than 10 previously published healthy control repertoires from donors aged roughly 6 to 27 years. A subset of samples was prepared in parallel using single-end sample barcoding, then pooled and co-amplified after Illumina adapter ligation. Broader findings and caveats from the paper: Significantly lower normalized Chao1 diversity was found in multiple sclerosis patients than in controls, suggesting substantial peripheral T-cell clonal expansion. Direct clustering with F measure revealed strong co-clustering of samples prepared in the same batch, which led to a batch-effect correction. The control group was slightly older than the multiple sclerosis patient group.

The library relied on PCR. Sequencing was carried out with an Illumina HiSeq 2500. Unique molecular identifiers were incorporated into TCR beta cDNA libraries to reduce PCR and sequencing biases. Some 500,000 cDNA molecules were obtained per 1 to 10 million input T cells, so each molecule approximated one T cell. Patient libraries were prepared and sequenced with the same protocol used for the earlier healthy control dataset. Samples belonging to the same batch were prepared together, multiplexed and sequenced on a shared HiSeq lane. In the authors' own workflow: Raw barcoded reads were processed with MIGEC, and single-read molecular identifier groups were discarded before consensus assembly and CDR3 extraction. Clonotype tables were post-analysed with VDJtools, normalizing diversity by down-sampling all datasets to the smallest sample size. To correct batch-related cross-sample contamination, repertoire overlap clustering matched CDR3 amino acid sequences but not nucleotide sequences. TCRdb's own reprocessing of the public reads used fastp at Q25 and MiXCR and kept productive beta chains. Entries are consolidated by CDR3 protein sequence, retaining the most common genes and DNA. These V and J calls derive from TCRdb rather than the authors' analysis. Here the sample has hundreds of thousands of distinct CDR3 sequences; 55% to 60% occur a single time. The ten biggest clones cover 10% to 12% of the sample.

The sample taken for sequencing was blood. The source of this sequence is a girl aged 2-10 years with multiple sclerosis.

Here the CDR3 is given as CSVELRTGYQETQYF. In nucleotides, the sequence is TGCAGCGTTGAACTCCGGACAGGCTACCAAGAGACCCAGTACTTC. The V and J segments used are TRBV29-1 and TRBJ2-5, with 7 junctional bases fitting TRBD1. From the germline V gene, CDR1 is SQVTM and CDR2 is ANQGSEA. Compared with germline, V lacks 2 bases and J lacks 0 bases; bases without a gene match: 6. The CDR3 covers 15 residues, taking in both the cysteine and the phenylalanine. Of the read, only the CDR3 DNA is kept; its 45 bases are in frame from base 1.